This T cell receptor beta chain was sequenced for a study of control samples from healthy donors and cancer patients (dated by TCRdb to the early 2020s). Reading from cysteine to phenylalanine, the CDR3 counts 14 amino acids. CDR3 DNA is the only sequence kept; it has 42 bases, read in frame from the first base. V lost 3 bases and J lost 2 bases; the stretch between them is 11 bases long. The CDR1 and CDR2 encoded by the germline V gene are SGHTA and FQGNSA. Library generation was performed with the immunoSEQ multiplex PCR assay. Here the immuneACCESS table is served through TCRdb, limited to in-frame sequences with V and J called. Missing clones are a known gap in these copies; in checked studies unresolved V genes cover under half, and the rest lacks a known reason. This sample gives about 190,000 clones in total; roughly nine tenths of them show up just once. The ten largest clonotypes hold 1.5% to 2% of the sample.

Concerning this clone: Which antigen it targets is not known. Base quality data are lacking; no much larger clone is found one base away.

The receptor chain draws on TRBV7-2 and TRBJ2-7; no D segment can be confidently identified. The source material was blood. The sequence was collected from a man aged 25-40 years in good health. The CDR3 loop reads CASSFWTATYEQYF. The DNA is as follows: TGTGCCAGCAGCTTTTGGACCGCCACCTACGAGCAGTACTTC.